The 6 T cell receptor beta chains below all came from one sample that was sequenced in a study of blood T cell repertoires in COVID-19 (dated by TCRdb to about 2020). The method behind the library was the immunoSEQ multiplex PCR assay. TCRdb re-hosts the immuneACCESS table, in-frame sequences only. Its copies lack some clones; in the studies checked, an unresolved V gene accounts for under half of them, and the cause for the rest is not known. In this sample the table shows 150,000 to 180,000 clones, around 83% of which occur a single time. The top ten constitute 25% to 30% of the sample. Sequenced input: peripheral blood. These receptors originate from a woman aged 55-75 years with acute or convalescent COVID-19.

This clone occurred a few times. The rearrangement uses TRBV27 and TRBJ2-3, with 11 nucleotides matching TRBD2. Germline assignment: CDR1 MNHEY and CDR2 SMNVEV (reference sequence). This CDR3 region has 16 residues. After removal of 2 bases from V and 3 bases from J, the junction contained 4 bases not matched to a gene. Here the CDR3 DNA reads TGTGCCAGCAGTTTACCTAGCGGGGGGATAACAGATACGCAGTATTTT. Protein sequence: CASSLPSGGITDTQYF.

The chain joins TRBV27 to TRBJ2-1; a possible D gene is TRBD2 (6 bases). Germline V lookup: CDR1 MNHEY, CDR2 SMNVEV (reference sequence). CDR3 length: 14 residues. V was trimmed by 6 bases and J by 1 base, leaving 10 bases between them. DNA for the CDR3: TGTGCCAGCAGGATTAGCGGATCCTACAATGAGCAGTTCTTC. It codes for CASRISGSYNEQFF.

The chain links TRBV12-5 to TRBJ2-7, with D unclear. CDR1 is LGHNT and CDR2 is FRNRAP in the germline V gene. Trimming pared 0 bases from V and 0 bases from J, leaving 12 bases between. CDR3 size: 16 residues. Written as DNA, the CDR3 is TGTGCTAGTGGTTTGGTCGGCAGGCCAGCCTCCTACGAGCAGTACGTC. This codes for CASGLVGRPASYEQYV.

The DNA for the CDR3 is TGTGCCAGCAGTAACCCTGCGGGGAACTATGGCTACACCTTC. This sequence encodes CASSNPAGNYGYTF. The chain has TRBV6-5 and TRBJ1-2; D gene uncertain. CDR1 is MNHEY and CDR2 is SVGAGI in the germline V gene. This CDR3 region has 14 residues. V was clipped by 5 bases and J by 2 bases, with 12 bases between them.

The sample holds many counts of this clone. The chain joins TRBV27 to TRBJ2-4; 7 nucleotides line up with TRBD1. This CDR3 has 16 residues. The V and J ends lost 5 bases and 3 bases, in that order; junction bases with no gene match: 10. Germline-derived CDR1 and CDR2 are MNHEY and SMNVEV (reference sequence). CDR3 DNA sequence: TGTGCCAGCAGTCCAACGACAGGGTGGGGCAAAAACATTCAGTACTTC. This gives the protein CASSPTTGWGKNIQYF.

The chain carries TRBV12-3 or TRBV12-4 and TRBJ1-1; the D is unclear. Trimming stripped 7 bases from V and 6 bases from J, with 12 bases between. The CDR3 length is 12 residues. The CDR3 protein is CASTYGRAEAFF. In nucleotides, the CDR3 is TGTGCCAGCACCTACGGGCGGGCTGAAGCTTTCTTT.